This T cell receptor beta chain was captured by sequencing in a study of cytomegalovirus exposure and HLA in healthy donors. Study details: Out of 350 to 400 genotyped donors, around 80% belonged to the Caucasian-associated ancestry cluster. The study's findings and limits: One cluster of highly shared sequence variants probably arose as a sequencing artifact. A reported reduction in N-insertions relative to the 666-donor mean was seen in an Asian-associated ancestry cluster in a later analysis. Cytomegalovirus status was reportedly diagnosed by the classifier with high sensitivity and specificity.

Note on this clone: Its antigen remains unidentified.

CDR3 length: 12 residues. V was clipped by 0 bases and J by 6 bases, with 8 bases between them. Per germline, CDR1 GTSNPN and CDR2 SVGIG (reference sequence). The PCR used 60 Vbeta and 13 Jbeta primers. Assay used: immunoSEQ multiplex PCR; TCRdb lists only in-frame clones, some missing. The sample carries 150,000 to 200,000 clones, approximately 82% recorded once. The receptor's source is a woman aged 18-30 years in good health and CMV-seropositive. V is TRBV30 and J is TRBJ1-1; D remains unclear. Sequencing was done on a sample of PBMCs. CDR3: CAWSVVGAEAFF. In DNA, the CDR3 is TGTGCCTGGAGTGTAGTCGGGGCTGAAGCTTTCTTT.